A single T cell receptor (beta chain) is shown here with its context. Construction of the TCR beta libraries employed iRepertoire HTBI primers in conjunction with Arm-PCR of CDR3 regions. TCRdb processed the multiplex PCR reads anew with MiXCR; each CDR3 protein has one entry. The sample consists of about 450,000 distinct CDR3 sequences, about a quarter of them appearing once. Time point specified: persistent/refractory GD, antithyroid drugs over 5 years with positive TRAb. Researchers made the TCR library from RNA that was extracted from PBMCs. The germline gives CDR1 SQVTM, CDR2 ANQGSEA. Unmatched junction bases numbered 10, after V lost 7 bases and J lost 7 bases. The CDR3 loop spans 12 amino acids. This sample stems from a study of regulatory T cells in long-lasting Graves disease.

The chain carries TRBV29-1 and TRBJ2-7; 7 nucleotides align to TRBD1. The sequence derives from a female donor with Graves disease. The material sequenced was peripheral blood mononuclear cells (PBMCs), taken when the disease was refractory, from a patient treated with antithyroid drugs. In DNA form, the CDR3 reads TGCAGCGGCAGGGACAGCTCCCGGGAGCAGTACTTC. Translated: CSGRDSSREQYF.